The 10 T cell receptor beta chains in this list originate from one sample, sequenced in a study of cytomegalovirus exposure and HLA in healthy donors. This PCR relied on a set of 60 Vbeta primers and 13 Jbeta primers. Some clones are missing from TCRdb's copy, which holds only in-frame ones; the method was immunoSEQ multiplex PCR. The profile shows some 170,000 clones, around 69% of them singletons. The sample taken for sequencing was PBMCs. Receptors were obtained from a woman in her 30s in good health and CMV-seronegative.

This chain joins TRBV5-4 and TRBJ2-5; 8 positions match TRBD2. Germline V lookup: CDR1 SGHNT, CDR2 YYREEE (reference sequence). V was clipped by 0 bases and J by 3 bases; unmatched bases: 7. The CDR3 sequence is 16 residues long. In DNA form, the CDR3 reads TGTGCCAGCAGCTTGGTTGGGGGTAGCGGGGAAGAGACCCAGTACTTC. This translates into CASSLVGGSGEETQYF.

The chain carries TRBV6-6 and TRBJ1-4; D might be TRBD1 (6 bases). The CDR3 has 16 amino acids. Germline values: CDR1 MNHNY, CDR2 SVGAGI (reference sequence). The V gene lost 6 bases and the J gene lost 8 bases, with 22 bases spanning the gap. The CDR3 protein is CASRTPTGREEEKLFF. The DNA of the CDR3 is TGTGCCAGCAGAACACCTACAGGGAGGGAGGAGGAAAAACTGTTTTTT.

V gene TRBV28 combines with J gene TRBJ1-5; tentatively, D is TRBD1 (6 bases). V lost 6 bases and J lost 6, with 12 bases in between. The CDR3 has 13 amino acids. Germline CDR1 reads MDHEN; CDR2 reads SYDVKM. The CDR3 spells CASRSTGIQPQHF. CDR3 coding DNA: TGTGCCAGCAGGTCTACAGGGATTCAGCCCCAGCATTTT.

The chain employs TRBV14 and TRBJ2-3, with D possibly TRBD2 on 7 matching bases. The CDR3 contains 14 residues. Germline CDR1 SGHDN, CDR2 FVKESK. Trimming took off 1 base at V and 5 bases at J, with 10 bases between the two ends. CDR3 protein: CASSQGGGGDTQYF. CDR3 sequence (DNA): TGTGCCAGCAGCCAAGGCGGGGGCGGAGATACGCAGTATTTT.

The chain carries TRBV9 and TRBJ1-2, with D possibly TRBD1 on 5 matching bases. V lost 7 bases and J lost 6, with 10 bases in between. The germline gives CDR1 SGDLS, CDR2 YYNGEE. CDR3 length: 11 residues. CDR3: CASSGRDGYTF. The CDR3, as DNA: TGTGCCAGCTCTGGCAGGGATGGCTACACCTTC.

J is TRBJ1-1 and V is TRBV10-3, with 7 nucleotides matching TRBD1. The CDR3 covers 14 residues. In germline, CDR1 is ENHRY, CDR2 SYGVKD. V shed 4 bases, J shed 7 bases, and the junction held 9 bases outside the gene matches. CDR3 amino acids: CAISVPGGFSEAFF. CDR3 in DNA: TGTGCCATCAGTGTGCCAGGGGGGTTCAGTGAAGCTTTCTTT.

The chain joins TRBV7-8 to TRBJ2-2, with TRBD1 identical over 10 bases. Germline CDR1 and CDR2: SGHVS and FQNEAQ. J gave up 4 bases and V 5 bases, and 7 bases lay outside the gene matches. The CDR3 is made up of 16 amino acids. The CDR3 reads CASSIRQGAGTGELFF. CDR3 DNA sequence: TGTGCCAGCAGCATCCGACAGGGGGCTGGCACCGGGGAGCTGTTTTTT. Complete variable domain (other parts from reference TRBV7-8 and TRBJ2-2): GAGVSQSPRYKVAKRGQDVALRCDPISGHVSLFWYQQALGQGPEFLTYFQNEAQLDKSGLPSDRFFAERPEGSVSTLKIQRTQQEDSAVYLCASSIRQGAGTGELFFGEGSRLTVL.

This clone was detected only once. V and J are TRBV2 and TRBJ1-6, with TRBD1 identical over 7 bases. In germline, CDR1 is SNHLY, CDR2 FYNNEI. The CDR3 length is 18 residues. Trimming removed 10 bases from V and 9 bases from J; junction bases left unmatched: 24. CDR3 amino acids: CATKWGQQGNRRSSPLHF. The CDR3 bases are TGTGCCACCAAATGGGGACAGCAGGGGAATCGTCGGAGTTCACCCCTCCACTTT.

This clone was picked up a small number of times. This chain uses TRBV5-6 with TRBJ1-3; perhaps TRBD1 as D (5 bases). The germline V gene has CDR1 SGHDT and CDR2 YYEEEE. The ends were cut back, 4 bases at V and 2 bases at J, with 13 bases in the middle. The CDR3 has 15 amino acids. The CDR3 sequence: CASSPAGSPGNTIYF. CDR3 DNA: TGTGCCAGCAGCCCAGCAGGGTCCCCTGGAAACACCATATATTTT.

The rearrangement links TRBV6-5 to TRBJ1-5, with a possible D match to TRBD1 (5 bases). Trimming stripped 4 bases from V and 6 bases from J, with 10 bases between. Germline V gene data show CDR1 as MNHEY and CDR2 as SVGAGI. The CDR3 extends over 13 amino acids. The CDR3 reads CASSWGESQPQHF. The CDR3 DNA follows: TGTGCCAGCAGTTGGGGGGAGAGTCAGCCCCAGCATTTT.